This TCR beta chain was sequenced during a study of T cells after yellow fever vaccination. Regarding the study as a whole: Boosting was followed by the reappearance of most primary-vaccination clones (approximately 95% CD4, about 88% CD8). Peak timing came faster in the weaker secondary response, day 5 versus 15. Researchers cautioned that FACS-sorted repertoires could harbor abundant clonotypes contaminating from the bulk population. Some clonotypes were seen in both the CD4 and the CD8 compartments. These made up a small share and likely arose from convergent recombination.

TCRdb re-called the 5' RACE reads with MiXCR, one entry per CDR3 protein. The table records 250,000 to 400,000 distinct CDR3 sequences, roughly 4% of them present only once. In this sample, this clonotype turned up many times. Its antigen is currently unknown. Germline V CDR1 and CDR2: DFQATT, SNEGSKA (reference sequence). The CDR3 extends over 15 amino acids. V was cut by 0 bases and J by 1 base, with 12 bases left in between. Specimen: PBMCs, collected 5 days after the yellow fever booster vaccination. The rearrangement uses TRBV20-1 and TRBJ1-1; D not resolved. The receptor was isolated from a man younger than 30 who received the YFV17D yellow fever vaccine. CDR3 sequence: CSARDPLQTNTEAFF. The CDR3 coding sequence is TGCAGTGCTAGAGATCCTTTACAGACGAACACTGAAGCTTTCTTT.